The next 27 T cell receptor beta chains were all read from a single sample in a study of CD8+ T cells in alopecia areata. Treatment here: oral pan-JAK inhibitor, 5-10 mg twice daily. Following extraction, RNA underwent reverse transcription to cDNA, which served as the sequencing template. Repertoires were generated with immunoSEQ multiplex PCR, while TCRdb's copy carries only in-frame clones and drops some. The data show over 200,000 clones, over 60% seen once. Specimen: CD4+ T cells sorted from blood, collected at week 4, from a patient treated with tofacitinib. These receptors all stem from a human donor with alopecia areata.

Regarding this clone: The identical CDR3 is also encoded by other nucleotide sequences in the sample. The V call is TRBV30, the J call TRBJ1-2; the D gene is possibly TRBD1 (5 bases). This CDR3 comprises 13 residues. Germline assignment: CDR1 GTSNPN and CDR2 SVGIG (reference sequence). The germline V and J ends were trimmed by 2 bases and 4 bases, with 11 bases remaining between them. This chain's CDR3 is CAWSPGTIYGYTF. The CDR3 coding sequence is TGTGCCTGGAGTCCGGGGACCATCTATGGCTACACCTTC.

This clone was observed once. The chain combines TRBV28 with TRBJ1-6; possible D gene TRBD1, 6 bases. Germline CDR1 and CDR2: MDHEN and SYDVKM. The germline V and J ends were trimmed by 7 bases and 7 bases, with 17 bases remaining between them. The CDR3 length is 15 residues. The CDR3 is CASTSAGTQNSPLHF. CDR3 nucleotides: TGTGCCAGCACCTCTGCCGGGACACAGAATTCACCCCTCCACTTT.

The table lists this clone with a few counts. CDR3 bases: TGCAGCGTGTTGGCGGGTTCTGGGGCCAACGTCCTGACTTTC. It encodes CSVLAGSGANVLTF. This chain connects TRBV29-1 to TRBJ2-6, with D maybe TRBD2 (5 bases). CDR3 size: 14 residues. CDR1 SQVTM and CDR2 ANQGSEA come from the germline V gene. V was pared by 6 bases and J by 1 base, with 10 bases between.

This clone was seen only once. V and J are TRBV19 and TRBJ1-4; D gene ambiguous. The CDR3 contains 15 residues. Per germline, CDR1 LNHDA and CDR2 SQIVND (reference sequence). Trimming shortened V by 5 bases and J by 8 bases, and 18 bases separated the two germline ends. In nucleotides, the CDR3 is TGTGCCAGTAGTCTACGGATCCGAAGTCGCGAAAAACTGTTTTTT. Protein sequence: CASSLRIRSREKLFF.

The rearrangement uses TRBV19 and TRBJ1-2; D gene ambiguous. CDR1 and CDR2 (germline): LNHDA, SQIVND (reference sequence). The V end was cut by 4 bases, the J end by 7 bases, with 16 bases between. This CDR3 comprises 14 residues. The CDR3 nucleotides are TGTGCCAGTAGTACCGTTCCAGGATCCCTTGGCTACACCTTC. Translating gives CASSTVPGSLGYTF.

This clone was seen once. The V call is TRBV10-3, the J call TRBJ2-1, with a tentative D call TRBD2 (6 bases). The CDR3 length is 15 residues. V lost 6 bases and J 4 bases, leaving 16 bases between the germline ends. Germline CDR1 is ENHRY and CDR2 is SYGVKD. As DNA, the CDR3 is TGTGCCATCAGGGGAGACGGGGGAACATACAATGAGCAGTTCTTC. Translating it yields CAIRGDGGTYNEQFF.

This clone came up a few times. The chain carries TRBV6-5 and TRBJ2-3, with D possibly matching TRBD2 (5 bases). The CDR3 extends over 12 amino acids. V lost 8 bases to trimming and J lost 8 bases, with 14 bases between them. In germline, CDR1 is MNHEY, CDR2 SVGAGI. The CDR3 DNA sequence: TGTGCCAGCGGTCGGTCGGGAAGTACGCAGTATTTT. Residues: CASGRSGSTQYF.

This rearrangement joins TRBV4-1 to TRBJ1-4; no definite D call. Trimming took 0 bases from V and 5 from J, leaving 13 bases between them. The CDR3 has 16 amino acids. From germline, CDR1 is MGHRA and CDR2 YSYEKL. CDR3 nucleotides: TGCGCCAGCAGCCAAGATCAATTTGCGAGGAATGAAAAACTGTTTTTT. It codes for CASSQDQFARNEKLFF.

This chain joins TRBV4-1 and TRBJ1-1; no clear D. This CDR3 is built from 15 residues. Trimming left V 0 bases short and J 2 bases short, with 10 bases between. Germline V CDR1 and CDR2: MGHRA, YSYEKL. The chain's CDR3 is CASSQESTLNTEAFF. CDR3 DNA: TGCGCCAGCAGCCAAGAATCAACCCTAAACACTGAAGCTTTCTTT.

J is TRBJ2-3 and V is TRBV29-1, with D hard to call. CDR1 SQVTM and CDR2 ANQGSEA come from the germline V gene. Between the trimmed V and J ends, which lost 8 bases and 2 bases, there was a span of 11 bases. The CDR3 extends over 12 amino acids. Here the CDR3 DNA reads TGCAGCCACAGCCCAGACACAGATACGCAGTATTTT. Encoded protein: CSHSPDTDTQYF.

This clone has just a few counts. V usage is TRBV6-5 and J usage is TRBJ2-5, with a weak D call TRBD2 (7 bases). CDR1 MNHEY and CDR2 SVGAGI come from the germline V gene. The CDR3 is 15 amino acids. V lost 0 bases to trimming and J lost 6 bases, with 14 bases between them. Here the CDR3 DNA reads TGTGCCAGCAGTTACTCTCGGGGGGCTCAGAAGACCCAGTACTTC. This encodes CASSYSRGAQKTQYF.

The gene calls are TRBV29-1 and TRBJ2-1, with a tentative D call TRBD2 (5 bases). Trimming pared 7 bases from V and 8 bases from J, leaving 15 bases between. Germline assignment: CDR1 SQVTM and CDR2 ANQGSEA. The CDR3 runs 12 residues. The CDR3 spells CSATGSGDEQFF. The CDR3 coding sequence is TGCAGCGCCACGGGGTCGGGTGATGAGCAGTTCTTC.

The chain carries TRBV30 and TRBJ2-7; D is perhaps TRBD1 (6 bases). Trimming left V 5 bases short and J 4 bases short, with 15 bases between. The germline gives CDR1 GTSNPN, CDR2 SVGIG (reference sequence). The CDR3 contains 13 residues. This CDR3 is CAWEAGAGYEQYF. CDR3 DNA sequence: TGTGCCTGGGAGGCAGGGGCAGGGTACGAGCAGTACTTC.

This clone was detected a few times. The chain has TRBV7-2 and TRBJ2-7; 9 nucleotides line up with TRBD2. This CDR3 is built from 13 residues. CDR1 is SGHTA, CDR2 FQGNSA, per germline. V shed 5 bases, J shed 8 bases, and the junction held 7 bases outside the gene matches. The CDR3 region is CASSSSGGQKQYF. CDR3 DNA: TGTGCCAGCAGCAGTAGCGGGGGCCAAAAGCAGTACTTC. The variable domain in full, with the rest retrieved from reference TRBV7-2 and TRBJ2-7, is GAGVSQSPSNKVTEKGKDVELRCDPISGHTALYWYRQSLGQGLEFLIYFQGNSAPDKSGLPSDRFSAERTGGSVSTLTIQRTQQEDSAVYLCASSSSGGQKQYFGPGTRLTVT.

V usage is TRBV11-2 and J usage is TRBJ2-1; 13 bases align to TRBD2. CDR1 is SGHAT and CDR2 is FQNNGV in the germline V gene. V shed 6 bases and J 9 bases; nucleotides not matched to a gene: 11. This CDR3 is 16 amino acids long. The CDR3 region has the DNA TGTGCCAGCAGTTTTACTAGCGGGGGGGCCAGTGGTGAGCAGTTCTTC. Amino acid sequence: CASSFTSGGASGEQFF.

This clone has more than one count but fewer than ten. The chain uses TRBV5-1 and TRBJ2-2; D is possibly TRBD1 (6 bases). Trimming cost V 4 bases and J 3 bases, with 7 bases left between them. The CDR3 runs 13 residues. Germline lookup yields CDR1 SGHRS and CDR2 YFSETQ. The CDR3 region has the DNA TGCGCCAGCAGCCAGGGGTACACCGGGGAGCTGTTTTTT. Protein: CASSQGYTGELFF.

The V call is TRBV7-2, the J call TRBJ1-5, with D unresolved. V was clipped by 1 base and J by 3 bases, with 10 bases between them. This CDR3 spans 15 amino acids. Germline values: CDR1 SGHTA, CDR2 FQGNSA. The CDR3 DNA reads TGTGCCAGCAGCTTAGAAGGCCAGACCAATCAGCCCCAGCATTTT. Protein sequence: CASSLEGQTNQPQHF.

Many counts were recorded for this clone. V usage is TRBV11-2 and J usage is TRBJ2-2; 8 bases are a match to TRBD1. Germline V gene lookup returns CDR1 SGHAT and CDR2 FQNNGV. The CDR3 sequence is 15 residues long. Trimming took 10 bases from V and 4 from J; bases not matched to a gene: 11. CDR3 region: CATKPKTGATGELFF. The DNA for the CDR3 is TGTGCCACTAAACCCAAGACAGGGGCCACCGGGGAGCTGTTTTTT.

The J gene is TRBJ1-5, the V gene TRBV29-1; D is undetermined. CDR1 is SQVTM, CDR2 ANQGSEA, per germline. V was shortened by 4 bases and J by 3 bases, with 10 bases between the two germline ends. This CDR3 has 13 residues. CDR3 loop: CSVAWQSNQPQHF. The CDR3 bases are TGCAGCGTTGCATGGCAGTCCAATCAGCCCCAGCATTTT.

The V and J genes are TRBV7-2 and TRBJ2-1; possible D gene TRBD2, 5 bases. The CDR3 has 13 residues. Per germline, CDR1 SGHTA and CDR2 FQGNSA. V dropped 3 bases and J dropped 8 bases, with 11 bases sitting between them. The CDR3 DNA sequence: TGTGCCAGCAGCTTCACTAGAACTCATGAGCAGTTCTTC. Residues: CASSFTRTHEQFF.

The rearrangement joins TRBV2 to TRBJ2-5, with 12 positions matching TRBD2. The CDR3 extends over 16 amino acids. Germline V gene sequence: CDR1 SNHLY, CDR2 FYNNEI. V was pared by 2 bases and J by 5 bases, with 6 bases of the junction left unmatched. The CDR3 nucleotides are TGTGCCAGCAGTGAACTGCTAGCGGGGGGGCAGGAGACCCAGTACTTC. The encoded protein is CASSELLAGGQETQYF.

The chain links TRBV4-3 to TRBJ2-7, with 10 bases fitting TRBD1. Losses at the gene ends were 7 bases for V and 5 bases for J; bases not matched to a gene: 14. CDR1 is LGHNA and CDR2 is YSLEER in the germline V gene. This CDR3 region has 16 residues. The CDR3 region is CASTGQGGPVPHEQYF. The CDR3 DNA reads as TGCGCCAGCACAGGACAGGGGGGTCCCGTACCCCACGAGCAGTACTTC.

V usage is TRBV30 and J usage is TRBJ1-2, with D possibly matching TRBD1 (5 bases). The CDR3 runs to 14 residues. The germline V gene has CDR1 GTSNPN and CDR2 SVGIG (reference sequence). V lost 4 bases and J lost 6, with 18 bases in between. As DNA, the CDR3 is TGTGCCTGGACTAGGGGAGAAGGATTCGATGGCTACACCTTC. It codes for CAWTRGEGFDGYTF.

The CDR3 DNA sequence: TGTGCCTGGTCCTCCGGGACAGGGAATGTGGCTGAAGCTTTCTTT. As protein: CAWSSGTGNVAEAFF. This chain connects TRBV30 to TRBJ1-1, with 9 bases fitting TRBD1. CDR1 and CDR2 (germline): GTSNPN, SVGIG (reference sequence). There are 15 residues in the CDR3. The trim removed 5 bases at V and 6 bases at J, leaving 13 bases unmatched.

J is TRBJ2-7 and V is TRBV30; the D gene could be TRBD1 or TRBD2 (5 bases each). Germline CDR1 and CDR2: GTSNPN and SVGIG (reference sequence). The CDR3 spans 13 residues. Trimming took off 0 bases at V and 5 bases at J, with 11 bases between the two ends. CDR3 sequence (DNA): TGTGCCTGGAGTGTACTCCAGGGACACGAGCAGTACTTC. It yields the protein CAWSVLQGHEQYF.

The chain uses TRBV5-1 and TRBJ2-2, with D possibly being TRBD2 (6 bases). V lost 1 base and J 1 base, leaving 8 bases between the germline ends. This CDR3 contains 15 residues. Per germline, CDR1 SGHRS and CDR2 YFSETQ. In DNA, the CDR3 is TGCGCCAGCAGCTTGCCCGGGGGGAACACCGGGGAGCTGTTTTTT. Translated: CASSLPGGNTGELFF.

V usage is TRBV23-1 and J usage is TRBJ2-5, with a tentative D call TRBD2 (5 bases). TRBV23-1 is flagged as an ORF with uncertain function. The ends were cut back, 3 bases at V and 6 bases at J, with 11 bases in the middle. This CDR3 has 13 amino acids. CDR3 amino acids: CASSHRPGKTQYF. The CDR3 region has the DNA TGCGCCAGCAGTCATCGGCCGGGGAAGACCCAGTACTTC.